Given below is one T cell receptor (beta chain) in context. The source of the sample is a study of blood T cell repertoires in COVID-19. Study background: Specimens from acute and convalescent COVID-19 originated in the United States, Italy and Spain. T cells, B-cell-depleted T cells, or PBMCs supplied cDNA or gDNA.

Original processing methods: Estimation of nucleated cell counts relied on the amplification of reference gene primers. TCRdb keeps only in-frame clones here, not all; method: immunoSEQ multiplex PCR. V, J and clone size derive from that table, while D and trimming were established from the DNA sequence. The sample carries 250,000 to 350,000 clones, 80% to 95% recorded once. Recruited during active infection, patients (from Seattle) were subsequently followed longitudinally. This TCR was recovered from a young woman with COVID-19, enrolled during active disease. Material for sequencing was peripheral blood.

The CDR3 here is CASSPGRVVVPDTQYF. CDR3 nucleotide sequence: TGTGCCAGCAGCCCCGGCAGGGTGGTGGTTCCAGATACGCAGTATTTT. The chain links TRBV5-6 to TRBJ2-3, with a possible D match to TRBD1 (5 bases). Germline V CDR1 and CDR2: SGHDT, YYEEEE. CDR3 length: 16 residues. V lost 4 bases and J lost 4, with 19 bases in between. Looking up the rest from reference TRBV5-6 and TRBJ2-3 gives the full variable domain: DAGVTQSPTHLIKTRGQQVTLRCSPKSGHDTVSWYQQALGQGPQFIFQYYEEEERQRGNFPDRFSGHQFPNYSSELNVNALLLGDSALYLCASSPGRVVVPDTQYFGPGTRLTVL.